This T cell receptor (beta chain) was sequenced during a study of cytomegalovirus exposure and HLA in healthy donors. Study background: In a later analysis, it was reported that the roughly 120 validation repertoires had been produced on the same platform as the 600 to 850 repertoires belonging to the first cohort. Findings and limits, study-wide: Subsequent analysis showed first-cohort TCR clusters tending to co-occur in more than 90 validation repertoires.

With respect to this clone: Its antigen remains unknown.

The length of the CDR3 is 15 residues. Germline CDR1 is MGHRA and CDR2 is YSYEKL. V was clipped by 4 bases and J by 3 bases; unmatched bases: 6. TCRdb's copy holds only in-frame clones and misses some; the assay was immunoSEQ multiplex PCR. This sample has 150,000 to 170,000 clones, with about 86% found just once. The receptor's source is a man between 18 and 29 years old in good health and CMV-seropositive. This chain uses TRBV4-1 with TRBJ2-3, with 8 bases matching TRBD2. The source material was PBMCs. DNA for the CDR3: TGCGCCAGCAGCCGGGGGGGACTAGGGACAGATACGCAGTATTTT. It encodes CASSRGGLGTDTQYF.